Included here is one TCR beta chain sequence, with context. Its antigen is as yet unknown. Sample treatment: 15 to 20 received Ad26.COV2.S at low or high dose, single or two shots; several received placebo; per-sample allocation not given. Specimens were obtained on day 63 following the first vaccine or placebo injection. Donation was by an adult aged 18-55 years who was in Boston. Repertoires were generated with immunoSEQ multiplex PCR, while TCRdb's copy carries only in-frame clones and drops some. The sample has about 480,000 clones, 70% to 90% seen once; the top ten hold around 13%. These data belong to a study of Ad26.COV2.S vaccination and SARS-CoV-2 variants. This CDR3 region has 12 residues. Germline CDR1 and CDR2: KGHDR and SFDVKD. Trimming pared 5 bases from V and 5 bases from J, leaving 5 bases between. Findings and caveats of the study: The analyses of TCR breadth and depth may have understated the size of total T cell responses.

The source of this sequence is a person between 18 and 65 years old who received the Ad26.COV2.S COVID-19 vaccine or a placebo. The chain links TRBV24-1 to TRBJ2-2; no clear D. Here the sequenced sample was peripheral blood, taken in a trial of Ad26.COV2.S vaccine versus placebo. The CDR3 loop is CATSGITGELFF. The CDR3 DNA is TGTGCCACCAGTGGTATTACCGGGGAGCTGTTTTTT.